The 7 T cell receptor beta chains below come from one sample, sequenced in a study of blood T cell repertoires in COVID-19. Generated by immunoSEQ multiplex PCR, the TCRdb table keeps only in-frame clones and is missing some. Of fewer than 25,000 clones listed, about 90% are singletons. The specimen was peripheral blood. These receptors were collected from a woman aged 80 or over with active COVID-19.

V and J are TRBV4-3 and TRBJ1-6; the D gene is possibly TRBD1 (6 bases). The CDR3 is 15 residues long. Per the germline V gene, CDR1 is LGHNA and CDR2 is YSLEER. Trimming left V 3 bases short and J 2 bases short, with 8 bases between. The DNA for the CDR3 is TGCGCCAGCAGCCACGGACAGACCTATAATTCACCCCTCCACTTT. It codes for CASSHGQTYNSPLHF.

V is TRBV27 and J is TRBJ2-5; TRBD2 agrees at 9 bases. The CDR3 is 14 residues long. V was clipped by 7 bases and J by 5 bases; unmatched bases: 8. Germline V gene sequence: CDR1 MNHEY, CDR2 SMNVEV (reference sequence). In DNA, the CDR3 is TGTGCCAGCAATCCTAGCGGGGCCCGGGAGACCCAGTACTTC. Translated: CASNPSGARETQYF.

CDR3 region: CASGLTGTGANTGELFF. CDR3 coding DNA: TGTGCCAGCGGCCTAACCGGGACAGGGGCGAACACCGGGGAGCTGTTTTTT. The V and J genes are TRBV6-2 or TRBV6-3 and TRBJ2-2; 10 bases are a match to TRBD1. The CDR3 is made up of 17 amino acids. V shed 8 bases, J shed 0 bases, and the junction held 9 bases outside the gene matches. CDR1 is MNHEY and CDR2 is SVGEGT in the germline V gene.

This chain links TRBV18 with TRBJ1-1; 7 bases are a match to TRBD1. The V and J ends lost 4 bases and 8 bases, in that order; junction bases with no gene match: 7. The CDR3 extends over 13 amino acids. Germline CDR1 is KGHSH and CDR2 is LQKENI. The CDR3, as DNA: TGTGCCAGCTCACGGAAGACAGGGACAGAAGCTTTCTTT. Translated, it gives CASSRKTGTEAFF.

This chain links TRBV19 with TRBJ2-7; 11 nucleotides match TRBD2. V dropped 6 bases and J dropped 3; count of bases not matched to a gene: 7. There are 15 residues in the CDR3. Germline values: CDR1 LNHDA, CDR2 SQIVND (reference sequence). The chain's CDR3 is CASSSTGTSGYEQYF. The CDR3 DNA reads TGTGCCAGTAGCTCGACCGGGACTAGCGGCTACGAGCAGTACTTC.

The chain uses TRBV5-1 and TRBJ2-1, with D possibly being TRBD1 (5 bases). Per the germline V gene, CDR1 is SGHRS and CDR2 is YFSETQ. The CDR3 has 15 residues. Trimming stripped 2 bases from V and 10 bases from J, with 19 bases between. The CDR3 loop reads CASSFVQARLQEQFF. Written as DNA, the CDR3 is TGCGCCAGCAGCTTCGTACAGGCGAGGTTGCAAGAGCAGTTCTTC.

The rearrangement joins TRBV5-1 to TRBJ2-5, with 7 bases fitting TRBD2. The CDR3 loop spans 17 amino acids. The junction had 12 bases not matched to a gene; V was cut back by 0 bases and J by 4 bases. Germline assignment: CDR1 SGHRS and CDR2 YFSETQ. Here the CDR3 DNA reads TGCGCCAGCAGCTTGGGCTGGTCGGGAGGTAGCGGAGAGACCCAGTACTTC. Amino acids: CASSLGWSGGSGETQYF.